The 3 T cell receptor beta chains below were found in one sample sequenced in a study of blood T cell repertoires in COVID-19. The repertoire was sequenced with immunoSEQ multiplex PCR; TCRdb's copy has only in-frame clones and lacks some. This table holds hundreds of thousands of clones, 70% to 90% found once. Sequenced sample: PBMCs or T cells enriched from blood (not recorded which). Receptors originate from a middle-aged woman with acute COVID-19.

The chain recombines TRBV11-2 with TRBJ1-4; TRBD1 is a possible D gene (5 bases). The germline V gene has CDR1 SGHAT and CDR2 FQNNGV. This CDR3 is 18 amino acids long. The V end was cut by 2 bases, the J end by 6 bases, with 22 bases between. CDR3: CASSLTPVLRAGDEKLFF. The CDR3 DNA follows: TGTGCCAGCAGCTTAACGCCCGTTTTGCGGGCGGGGGATGAAAAACTGTTTTTT.

In its sample, this clone was seen many times. The chain recombines TRBV10-1 with TRBJ2-7; 8 positions agree with TRBD2. Germline values: CDR1 WNHNN, CDR2 SYGVQD (reference sequence). The V and J ends lost 4 bases and 6 bases, in that order; junction bases with no gene match: 5. This CDR3 has 13 residues. As DNA, the CDR3 is TGCGCCAGCAGTGTCCAGCGGGAGAGCGAGCAGTACTTC. Translation: CASSVQRESEQYF.

This clone has only one observation. The J gene is TRBJ2-7, the V gene TRBV28, with 9 bases that match TRBD2. Trimming at V came to 3 bases and at J to 7 bases, leaving 7 bases not matched to a gene. CDR3 length: 14 residues. Germline CDR1 is MDHEN and CDR2 is SYDVKM. This CDR3 reads CASSFSGSGEEQYV. The CDR3 bases are TGTGCCAGCAGTTTTAGCGGGAGTGGGGAAGAGCAGTACGTC.